The clone carrying this T cell receptor (beta chain) appeared a single time. This sample was taken from a study of CD8+CD57+ T cells in acquired aplastic anemia. The template used for profiling TCR beta VDJ and CDR3 was genomic DNA. One entry per CDR3 protein results from TCRdb running MiXCR on the reads. The table shows 160,000 or so distinct CDR3 sequences, with more than 40% occurring only once. By flow cytometry, patients selected for sequencing had shown an expansion of CD8+CD57+ cells. Germline V gene lookup returns CDR1 LNHDA and CDR2 SQIVND (reference sequence). This CDR3 comprises 15 residues. V shed 8 bases and J 6 bases; nucleotides not matched to a gene: 10.

This clonotype originated in a human donor with aplastic anemia. Input material: sorted CD4+, CD8+, or CD8+CD57+ T cells (not recorded which) from PBMCs. The gene calls are TRBV19 and TRBJ2-7; 13 nucleotides agree with TRBD2. The CDR3 DNA reads as TGTGCCAGTGGACAACTACTAGCGGGAGGGCGCGAGCAGTACTTC. Its protein product is CASGQLLAGGREQYF. The complete variable domain, with remaining parts taken from reference TRBV19 and TRBJ2-7, reads DGGITQSPKYLFRKEGQNVTLSCEQNLNHDAMYWYRQDPGQGLRLIYYSQIVNDFQKGDIAEGYSVSREKKESFPLTVTSAQKNPTAFYLCASGQLLAGGREQYFGPGTRLTVT.